The 7 T cell receptor beta chains presented below share a single source sample, sequenced in a study of blood T cell repertoires in COVID-19. The data were produced by immunoSEQ multiplex PCR, yet TCRdb's version contains in-frame clones alone and is incomplete. The sample yields over 35,000 clones, about 88% seen once. Sequencing was carried out using peripheral blood. These receptors all come from a human donor in a cohort sampled during active COVID-19.

This rearrangement joins TRBV6-5 to TRBJ1-2; tentative D call: TRBD1 (6 bases). The V gene's germline CDR1 is MNHEY and CDR2 SVGAGI. The length of the CDR3 is 15 residues. V was shortened by 7 bases and J by 5 bases, with 20 bases between the two germline ends. The CDR3 here is CASTPGGATPYGYTF. For the CDR3, the DNA is TGTGCCAGCACCCCCGGGGGGGCGACTCCTTATGGCTACACCTTC.

CDR3: CASSEGRVTDTQYF. CDR3 in DNA: TGCGCCAGCAGTGAAGGCAGGGTGACAGATACGCAGTATTTT. The chain is built from TRBV10-1 and TRBJ2-3, with D maybe TRBD1 (5 bases). Germline V gene sequence: CDR1 WNHNN, CDR2 SYGVQD (reference sequence). Trimming pared 3 bases from V and 3 bases from J, leaving 10 bases between. The CDR3 runs 14 residues.

The CDR3 coding sequence is TGCGCCAGCAGCCAAGAGTGGACTAGCGTCACCGGGGAGCTGTTTTTT. It codes for CASSQEWTSVTGELFF. This chain connects TRBV4-1 to TRBJ2-2; 9 nucleotides align to TRBD2. Trimming removed 0 bases from V and 4 bases from J; junction bases left unmatched: 3. The CDR3 is 16 amino acids. Germline lookup yields CDR1 MGHRA and CDR2 YSYEKL.

In this sample, this clone turned up once. This chain uses TRBV30 with TRBJ2-7; D not certain. V was clipped by 4 bases and J by 2 bases, with 6 bases between them. The CDR3 is 11 residues long. The germline V gene encodes CDR1 GTSNPN and CDR2 SVGIG (reference sequence). The CDR3 loop is CAWTDTYEQYF. CDR3 coding DNA: TGTGCCTGGACCGACACCTACGAGCAGTACTTC. Based on the CDR3 plus reference TRBV30 and TRBJ2-7, the full variable domain is SQTIHQWPATLVQPVGSPLSLECTVEGTSNPNLYWYRQAAGRGLQLLFYSVGIGQISSEVPQNLSASRPQDRQFILSSKKLLLSDSGFYLCAWTDTYEQYFGPGTRLTVT.

This chain links TRBV7-3 with TRBJ2-3; 7 bases map to TRBD2. CDR1 is SGHTA and CDR2 is FQGTGA in the germline V gene. This CDR3 has 15 amino acids. V was pared by 3 bases and J by 3 bases, with 6 bases of the junction left unmatched. This CDR3 reads CASSFYRGETDTQYF. CDR3 coding DNA: TGTGCCAGCAGCTTCTATCGGGGGGAGACAGATACGCAGTATTTT.

This clone came up a few times. The rearrangement links TRBV6-2 or TRBV6-3 to TRBJ1-5, with 12 bases identical to TRBD1. Germline CDR1 is MNHEY and CDR2 is SVGEGT. The CDR3 covers 17 residues. V lost 5 bases, J lost 1 base, and 6 bases stayed unmatched. Here the CDR3 reads CASSARDRGQSNQPQHF. The CDR3 nucleotides are TGTGCCAGCAGTGCCCGGGACAGGGGGCAAAGCAATCAGCCCCAGCATTTT.

The J gene is TRBJ2-5, the V gene TRBV7-9, with TRBD1 matching over 7 bases. With V trimmed by 7 bases and J by 2 bases, 7 bases remained unmatched. CDR1 is SEHNR, CDR2 FQNEAQ, per germline (reference sequence). This CDR3 has 14 amino acids. The CDR3 protein is CASISGTAQETQYF. The CDR3 bases are TGTGCCAGCATCTCCGGGACAGCTCAAGAGACCCAGTACTTC.